A single sample gave rise to the 25 T cell receptor beta chains below, sequenced in a study of blood T cell repertoires in COVID-19. The table came from immunoSEQ multiplex PCR; TCRdb's copy has only in-frame clones and leaves some out. This sample has 200,000 to 250,000 clones, with approximately 80% found just once. Sequencing was performed on peripheral blood. The source is a woman older than 75 with COVID-19, enrolled during active disease.

The rearrangement links TRBV11-3 to TRBJ2-2; 8 nucleotides match TRBD1. Germline V gene lookup returns CDR1 SGHNT and CDR2 YENEEA. With V trimmed by 5 bases and J by 5 bases, 1 base remained unmatched. There are 13 residues in the CDR3. The CDR3 bases are TGTGCCAGCAGCAGACAGGGGACCGGGGAGCTGTTTTTT. Amino acids: CASSRQGTGELFF.

The J gene is TRBJ2-1, the V gene TRBV6-2 or TRBV6-3; D is undetermined. Germline CDR1 and CDR2: MNHEY and SVGEGT. The V and J ends lost 2 bases and 9 bases respectively, with 8 bases between them. This CDR3 contains 12 residues. The CDR3 bases are TGTGCCAGCAGTTACCCTCCCCTTGAGCAGTTCTTC. It specifies CASSYPPLEQFF.

In this sample, this clone turned up once. Since no conserved phenylalanine or tryptophan closes the CDR3, a read error is the likely cause. It is unclear where the CDR3 begins or ends on the DNA, so no DNA is shown, and the CDR3 is as TCRdb lists it. The chain combines TRBV5-1 with TRBJ1-6; the tabulated D call, TRBD1, remains unverified against the DNA. Germline CDR1 SGHRS, CDR2 YFSETQ. The CDR3 is 13 residues long, counting both termini. The CDR3 sequence is CASGRDREFTPPL.

This chain joins TRBV5-1 and TRBJ2-1, with TRBD2 matching over 11 bases. The V gene's germline CDR1 is SGHRS and CDR2 YFSETQ. V was pared by 5 bases and J by 1 base, with 2 bases of the junction left unmatched. The CDR3 has 15 residues. CDR3 residues: CASRSSGGSYNEQFF. The CDR3 DNA sequence: TGCGCCAGCAGGTCTAGCGGGGGGTCCTACAATGAGCAGTTCTTC.

The V and J genes are TRBV18 and TRBJ2-1; unclear D gene. This CDR3 spans 13 amino acids. The ends were cut back, 6 bases at V and 5 bases at J, with 11 bases in the middle. CDR1 is KGHSH, CDR2 LQKENI, per germline. This chain's CDR3 is CASSRPGDNEQFF. CDR3 bases: TGTGCCAGCTCTCGACCGGGTGACAATGAGCAGTTCTTC.

V and J are TRBV18 and TRBJ2-7; 12 nucleotides agree with TRBD2. Germline loops: CDR1 KGHSH, CDR2 LQKENI. J lost 4 bases, V lost 5 bases, and 6 bases had no gene match. The CDR3 is 15 amino acids. CDR3 in amino acids: CASSTTSGREYEQYF. The CDR3 bases are TGTGCCAGCTCAACGACTAGCGGGAGAGAGTACGAGCAGTACTTC.

This CDR3 reads CASSGGATNEKLFF. In DNA, the CDR3 is TGTGCCAGCTCCGGGGGGGCAACTAATGAAAAACTGTTTTTT. This chain connects TRBV7-8 to TRBJ1-4, with a tentative D call TRBD1 (5 bases). Germline-derived CDR1 and CDR2 are SGHVS and FQNEAQ. The germline V and J ends were trimmed by 8 bases and 0 bases, with 10 bases remaining between them. The CDR3 loop spans 14 amino acids.

This clone was counted a single time. This chain uses TRBV5-1 with TRBJ2-7, with D perhaps matching TRBD2 (5 bases). Germline V lookup: CDR1 SGHRS, CDR2 YFSETQ. The CDR3 is 15 residues long. Trimming cost V 0 bases and J 2 bases, with 12 bases left between them. This CDR3 reads CASSLGGKRAYEQYF. CDR3 nucleotide sequence: TGCGCCAGCAGCTTGGGAGGGAAACGCGCCTACGAGCAGTACTTC.

The chain couples TRBV27 to TRBJ1-2; a possible D gene is TRBD1 (6 bases). Germline CDR1 and CDR2: MNHEY and SMNVEV (reference sequence). The CDR3 sequence is 17 residues long. V was shortened by 2 bases and J by 8 bases, with 24 bases between the two germline ends. CDR3 sequence: CASSLRGTLTGIGGYTF. CDR3 nucleotide sequence: TGTGCCAGCAGTTTAAGGGGGACCCTAACAGGGATCGGAGGCTACACCTTC.

CDR3 nucleotide sequence: TGTGCCAGCAGTCGAACCCGGGGACTAGTAAGTGAGCAGTTCTTC. It translates to CASSRTRGLVSEQFF. The chain has TRBV6-5 and TRBJ2-1; 8 bases are shared with TRBD2. The CDR3 loop spans 15 amino acids. V dropped 5 bases and J dropped 9; count of bases not matched to a gene: 12. The germline gives CDR1 MNHEY, CDR2 SVGAGI.

The V call is TRBV3-1 (or the pseudogene TRBV3-2), the J call TRBJ2-3, with 10 bases lining up with TRBD2. The V segment lost 5 bases and the J segment 7 bases; nucleotides outside the gene matches: 9. This CDR3 is built from 15 residues. Germline V CDR1 and CDR2: LGHDT, YNNKEL (reference sequence). CDR3 loop: CASSFSGLATYTQYF. For the CDR3, the DNA is TGTGCCAGCAGCTTCTCGGGACTAGCGACCTATACGCAGTATTTT.

The genes are TRBV2 and TRBJ2-3; weak D call: TRBD1 (5 bases). Germline assignment: CDR1 SNHLY and CDR2 FYNNEI. V gave up 1 base and J gave up 7 bases, with 12 bases separating them. This CDR3 is built from 14 residues. Written as DNA, the CDR3 is TGTGCCAGCAGTGAAGAGTCAGCAGGGAATACGCAGTATTTT. Amino acids: CASSEESAGNTQYF.

V is TRBV6-5 and J is TRBJ2-3; D is unresolved. This CDR3 spans 13 amino acids. Germline-derived CDR1 and CDR2 are MNHEY and SVGAGI. V shed 8 bases and J shed 2 bases, with 11 bases lying between them. CDR3 coding DNA: TGTGCCAGCCAGACATCCAACACAGATACGCAGTATTTT. This gives the protein CASQTSNTDTQYF.

This chain uses TRBV19 with TRBJ1-4; 7 nucleotides line up with TRBD1. Germline CDR1 is LNHDA and CDR2 is SQIVND (reference sequence). After removal of 3 bases from V and 5 bases from J, the junction contained 6 bases not matched to a gene. CDR3 length: 15 amino acids. The CDR3 reads CASSIVSQGNEKLFF. The DNA for the CDR3 is TGTGCCAGTAGTATTGTCTCACAGGGGAATGAAAAACTGTTTTTT.

This clone was observed once. The V and J genes are TRBV4-2 and TRBJ2-1; 14 nucleotides align to TRBD2. V lost 4 bases to trimming and J lost 3 bases; unmatched junction nucleotides: 14. The germline V gene has CDR1 LGHNA and CDR2 YNFKEQ. This CDR3 is built from 20 residues. CDR3 in amino acids: CASSPRETSGGAVGYNEQFF. The DNA of the CDR3 is TGTGCCAGCAGCCCCCGGGAGACTAGCGGGGGGGCCGTAGGCTACAATGAGCAGTTCTTC.

This rearrangement joins TRBV7-9 to TRBJ2-6, with 10 bases identical to TRBD2. Germline V lookup: CDR1 SEHNR, CDR2 FQNEAQ (reference sequence). V shed 8 bases, J shed 2 bases, and the junction held 12 bases outside the gene matches. CDR3 length: 18 residues. CDR3 nucleotide sequence: TGTGCCAGCGGACTACTAGCGGGAAACCCTACTGGGGCCAACGTCCTGACTTTC. Translated: CASGLLAGNPTGANVLTF.

The chain uses TRBV5-6 and TRBJ1-4; D may be TRBD1 (6 bases). This CDR3 is built from 14 residues. The V and J ends lost 4 bases and 3 bases respectively, with 10 bases between them. The germline gives CDR1 SGHDT, CDR2 YYEEEE. CDR3 in amino acids: CASSIDRSNEKLFF. In nucleotides, the CDR3 is TGTGCCAGCAGCATAGACAGGTCTAATGAAAAACTGTTTTTT.

The chain recombines TRBV28 with TRBJ1-2, with D possibly TRBD1 on 6 matching bases. There are 12 residues in the CDR3. Germline V gene lookup returns CDR1 MDHEN and CDR2 SYDVKM. Between the trimmed V and J ends, which lost 7 bases and 4 bases, there was a span of 10 bases. CDR3 in amino acids: CASNDRSYGYTF. CDR3 sequence (DNA): TGTGCCAGCAACGACAGGTCCTATGGCTACACCTTC.

This clone was picked up one time. The chain has TRBV4-1 and TRBJ2-5, with 10 bases fitting TRBD1. Germline CDR1 reads MGHRA; CDR2 reads YSYEKL. The V and J ends lost 4 bases and 4 bases, in that order; junction bases with no gene match: 9. The CDR3 spans 16 residues. CDR3 coding DNA: TGCGCCAGCAGCCTTAATTCCGGGACAGGGGTAGAGACCCAGTACTTC. Its protein product is CASSLNSGTGVETQYF.

As to this clone: The same CDR3 arises from other DNA sequences in this sample as well. The V call is TRBV18, the J call TRBJ2-5; D is uncertain. This CDR3 has 13 amino acids. The V and J ends lost 3 bases and 4 bases respectively, with 9 bases between them. The germline gives CDR1 KGHSH, CDR2 LQKENI. The CDR3 DNA follows: TGTGCCAGCTCACCCCCTGTACTAGAGACCCAGTACTTC. As protein: CASSPPVLETQYF.

This clone was found many times. V usage is TRBV7-8 and J usage is TRBJ2-4; 9 bases are shared with TRBD1. Trimming cost V 1 base and J 7 bases; bases outside gene matches: 8. The CDR3 length is 16 residues. Per the germline V gene, CDR1 is SGHVS and CDR2 is FQNEAQ. CDR3 nucleotides: TGTGCCAGCAGCTTAGAATTGATAGGACAGGGGAACATTCAGTACTTC. As protein: CASSLELIGQGNIQYF. Full variable domain (remainder filled in from reference TRBV7-8 and TRBJ2-4): GAGVSQSPRYKVAKRGQDVALRCDPISGHVSLFWYQQALGQGPEFLTYFQNEAQLDKSGLPSDRFFAERPEGSVSTLKIQRTQQEDSAVYLCASSLELIGQGNIQYFGAGTRLSVL.

The chain links TRBV18 to TRBJ1-2; TRBD1 is a possible D gene (5 bases). CDR1 and CDR2 from the germline V gene are KGHSH and LQKENI. The V end was cut by 2 bases, the J end by 4 bases, with 11 bases between. The CDR3 length is 14 residues. The CDR3 coding sequence is TGTGCCAGCTCACCAATGGCAGGGTCCTATGGCTACACCTTC. This gives the protein CASSPMAGSYGYTF.

V is TRBV28 and J is TRBJ1-5; D gene unclear. This CDR3 has 13 amino acids. Looked up from germline, CDR1 is MDHEN and CDR2 is SYDVKM. Trimming took off 2 bases at V and 6 bases at J, with 8 bases between the two ends. The CDR3 coding sequence is TGTGCCAGCAGTTTAGGTGGAGTTCAGCCCCAGCATTTT. Its protein is CASSLGGVQPQHF.

The J gene is TRBJ2-1, the V gene TRBV15; a weak D match, TRBD1 (6 bases). V lost 2 bases and J lost 4, with 6 bases in between. The germline CDR1 and CDR2 sequences are LNHNV and YYDKDF (reference sequence). The CDR3 has 13 residues. The CDR3 DNA sequence: TGTGCCACCAGCAGACAGGGGTACAATGAGCAGTTCTTC. It specifies CATSRQGYNEQFF.

This chain uses TRBV7-2 with TRBJ2-7, with D possibly TRBD2 on 6 matching bases. There are 16 residues in the CDR3. Between the trimmed V and J ends, which lost 5 bases and 5 bases, there was a span of 22 bases. Germline loops: CDR1 SGHTA, CDR2 FQGNSA. CDR3 region: CASSPQGAGRLHEQYF. The CDR3 DNA reads as TGTGCCAGCAGCCCCCAAGGGGCGGGAAGGTTGCACGAGCAGTACTTC.